This T cell receptor (beta chain) appears in the sequencing data of a study of beta chain features in type 1 diabetes. Germline CDR1 SGHTA, CDR2 FQGNSA. The J segment lost 12 bases and the V segment lost 4 bases, leaving 11 bases of the junction unmatched. CDR3 size: 13 residues. This clone has only a few counts. Isolated RNA was reverse transcribed in full, so expressed TCRB transcripts were sequenced. Assay: immunoSEQ multiplex PCR; the TCRdb copy retains only in-frame clones and omits some. The sample lists roughly 240,000 clones; 14% were seen once. The chain uses TRBV7-2 and TRBJ2-7; 8 nucleotides line up with TRBD2. This clonotype was obtained from a woman between 35 and 50 years old in good health. Input material: naive CD4+ T cells from blood. CDR3 nucleotide sequence: TGTGCCAGCAGCTCCATTAGCGGGGCCCCTCGGTACTTC. This gives the protein CASSSISGAPRYF. The complete variable domain, with remaining parts taken from reference TRBV7-2 and TRBJ2-7, reads GAGVSQSPSNKVTEKGKDVELRCDPISGHTALYWYRQSLGQGLEFLIYFQGNSAPDKSGLPSDRFSAERTGGSVSTLTIQRTQQEDSAVYLCASSSISGAPRYFGPGTRLTVT.